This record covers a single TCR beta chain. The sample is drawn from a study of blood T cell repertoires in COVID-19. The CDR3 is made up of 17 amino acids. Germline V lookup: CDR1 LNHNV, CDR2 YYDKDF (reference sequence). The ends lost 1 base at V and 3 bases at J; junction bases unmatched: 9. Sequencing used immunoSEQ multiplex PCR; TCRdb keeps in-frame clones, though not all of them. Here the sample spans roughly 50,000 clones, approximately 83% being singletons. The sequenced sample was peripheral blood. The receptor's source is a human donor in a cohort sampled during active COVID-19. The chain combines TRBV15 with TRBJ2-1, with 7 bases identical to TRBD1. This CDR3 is CATSRAAAAGGYNEQFF. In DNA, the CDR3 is TGTGCCACCAGCAGAGCGGCGGCGGCAGGGGGCTACAATGAGCAGTTCTTC.